A single sample is the source of the 22 T cell receptor beta chains below, sequenced in a study of T cells in Graves' hyperthyroidism and ophthalmopathy. Template material for amplifying TCR beta CDR3 regions consisted of RNA transcripts. The HTBI set primed first-round TCR CDR3 RT-PCR. Using its own MiXCR run on the multiplex PCR reads, TCRdb lists one record per CDR3 protein. The repertoire holds approximately 380,000 distinct CDR3 sequences, approximately 17% seen once, with 40% in the top ten. Input material: blood. The receptors come from a man younger than 35 with Graves' ophthalmopathy.

V and J are TRBV20-1 and TRBJ2-5; no clear D gene. The CDR3 extends over 13 amino acids. V lost 5 bases to trimming and J lost 4 bases, with 14 bases between them. Germline-derived CDR1 and CDR2 are DFQATT and SNEGSKA (reference sequence). Written as DNA, the CDR3 is TGCAGTGCTCCCAAACCGGGCCCAGAGACCCAGTACTTC. This sequence encodes CSAPKPGPETQYF.

This clonotype was detected only a few times. The V and J genes are TRBV10-3 and TRBJ1-6; D remains unclear. The V gene lost 6 bases and the J gene lost 7 bases, with 22 bases spanning the gap. The CDR3 totals 17 residues. Germline CDR1 and CDR2: ENHRY and SYGVKD. The CDR3 coding sequence is TGTGCCATCAGGCCTGATGGACCGGGCCACCCGAATTCACCCCTCCACTTT. It yields the protein CAIRPDGPGHPNSPLHF.

V and J are TRBV18 and TRBJ2-7, with 10 nucleotides matching TRBD2. Germline assignment: CDR1 KGHSH and CDR2 LQKENI. V trimming: 2 bases; J trimming: 0 bases; junction bases outside the gene matches: 7. The CDR3 covers 17 residues. The CDR3 DNA reads TGTGCCAGCTCACCAGGTAGCGGGGGGTACCTCTCCTACGAGCAGTACTTC. Encoded protein: CASSPGSGGYLSYEQYF.

This clonotype has a count of ten or more. The J gene is TRBJ2-2, the V gene TRBV18; D ambiguous. The V end lost 3 bases, the J end lost 5 bases, and 4 bases lay between the germline ends. The CDR3 sequence is 12 residues long. CDR1 is KGHSH, CDR2 LQKENI, per germline. DNA of the CDR3: TGTGCCAGCTCACCGCGTACCGGGGAGCTGTTTTTT. Encoded protein: CASSPRTGELFF.

This clonotype has at least ten counts. The chain links TRBV12-3 or TRBV12-4 to TRBJ1-1; D is uncertain. Trimming cost V 5 bases and J 8 bases, with 21 bases left between them. The CDR3 covers 15 residues. The CDR3 region is CASSARPLLSHEAFF. CDR3 DNA: TGTGCCAGCAGTGCCCGTCCCCTATTGTCACACGAAGCTTTCTTT.

This clonotype was seen repeatedly, ten times or more. The chain couples TRBV11-2 to TRBJ2-1; D might be TRBD1 (6 bases). The CDR3 spans 15 residues. Germline CDR1 reads SGHAT; CDR2 reads FQNNGV. V shed 3 bases and J shed 4 bases, with 13 bases lying between them. The chain's CDR3 is CASSFPGDRYNEQFF. For the CDR3, the DNA is TGTGCCAGCAGCTTTCCAGGGGACCGATACAATGAGCAGTTCTTC. The full variable domain, in which reference TRBV11-2 and TRBJ2-1 provide the parts outside the CDR3, is EAGVAQSPRYKIIEKRQSVAFWCNPISGHATLYWYQQILGQGPKLLIQFQNNGVVDDSQLPKDRFSAERLKGVDSTLKIQPAKLEDSAVYLCASSFPGDRYNEQFFGPGTRLTVL.

This clonotype has a count of ten or more. The V call is TRBV5-1, the J call TRBJ1-2; D is undetermined. The CDR3 has 15 residues. V was pared by 0 bases and J by 4 bases, with 13 bases between. Germline CDR1 and CDR2: SGHRS and YFSETQ. CDR3: CASSLEGGSAYGYTF. CDR3 in DNA: TGCGCCAGCAGCTTGGAGGGAGGGAGCGCCTATGGCTACACCTTC.

This clonotype was seen ten or more times. The V gene is TRBV7-6, the J gene TRBJ1-6; D not resolved. Between the trimmed V and J ends, which lost 5 bases and 0 bases, there was a span of 8 bases. CDR1 is SGHVS, CDR2 FNYEAQ, per germline. CDR3 size: 15 residues. CDR3 sequence reads: CASSGGSSYNSPLHF. For the CDR3, the DNA is TGTGCCAGCAGCGGCGGGAGCTCCTATAATTCACCCCTCCACTTT.

This clonotype was seen ten or more times. This chain links TRBV28 with TRBJ1-3; the D is unclear. This CDR3 has 14 residues. Germline CDR1 is MDHEN and CDR2 is SYDVKM. V dropped 6 bases and J dropped 0 bases, with 9 bases sitting between them. The CDR3 spells CASRSISSGNTIYF. CDR3 DNA sequence: TGTGCCAGCAGATCGATTTCCTCTGGAAACACCATATATTTT.

Ten or more counts support this clonotype. V and J are TRBV2 and TRBJ2-1; the D gene is possibly TRBD2 (5 bases). Germline V CDR1 and CDR2: SNHLY, FYNNEI. V was trimmed by 7 bases and J by 6 bases, leaving 19 bases between them. CDR3 length equals 15 residues. The CDR3 sequence: CASIQRGYFGNEQFF. The CDR3 bases are TGTGCCAGCATTCAAAGAGGGTACTTCGGCAATGAGCAGTTCTTC.

V and J are TRBV11-2 and TRBJ2-1; maybe TRBD2 (7 bases). Germline CDR1 reads SGHAT; CDR2 reads FQNNGV. This CDR3 is built from 15 residues. Between the trimmed V and J ends, which lost 5 bases and 9 bases, there was a span of 20 bases. The CDR3 bases are TGTGCCAGCAGCCAAGAACTCAGGGAGGGGGGTGAGCAGTTCTTC. Translating it yields CASSQELREGGEQFF.

This clonotype was observed many times. The J gene is TRBJ2-3, the V gene TRBV28, with 9 bases lining up with TRBD1. The V segment lost 5 bases and the J segment 5 bases; nucleotides outside the gene matches: 8. Per germline, CDR1 MDHEN and CDR2 SYDVKM. The CDR3 covers 15 residues. The CDR3 DNA sequence: TGTGCCAGCAGTCGGGGGACAGGGAGAGAAGATACGCAGTATTTT. Encoded protein: CASSRGTGREDTQYF.

This clonotype has just a few counts. This rearrangement joins TRBV9 to TRBJ2-1, with D perhaps TRBD2 (5 bases). Looked up from germline, CDR1 is SGDLS and CDR2 is YYNGEE. The V end lost 4 bases, the J end lost 4 bases, and 12 bases lay between the germline ends. CDR3 size: 14 residues. For the CDR3, the DNA is TGTGCCAGCAGCTCCCCGGGGATATACAATGAGCAGTTCTTC. It yields the protein CASSSPGIYNEQFF.

This clonotype was counted a few times. This chain joins TRBV6-1 and TRBJ2-1; D might be TRBD2 (6 bases). The CDR3 totals 15 residues. Deletions cut 6 bases from V and 3 bases from J, with 15 bases between. CDR1 and CDR2 from the germline V gene are MNHNS and SASEGT. The DNA of the CDR3 is TGTGCCAGCAGGGGAGTTGGGGGGTTCTACAATGAGCAGTTCTTC. Translation gives CASRGVGGFYNEQFF.

This chain joins TRBV27 and TRBJ2-3, with D tentatively TRBD2 (5 bases). Trimming removed 7 bases at V and 4 bases at J, with 15 bases between. Per the germline V gene, CDR1 is MNHEY and CDR2 is SMNVEV (reference sequence). CDR3 size: 14 residues. The CDR3 sequence: CASTLLPRADTQYF. As DNA, the CDR3 is TGTGCCAGCACCTTACTCCCGAGGGCAGATACGCAGTATTTT.

The chain has TRBV15 and TRBJ1-2, with D maybe TRBD1 (5 bases). CDR3 length equals 13 residues. The V end lost 0 bases, the J end lost 10 bases, and 12 bases lay between the germline ends. The V gene's germline CDR1 is LNHNV and CDR2 YYDKDF (reference sequence). CDR3 nucleotides: TGTGCCACCAGCAGAGAAGGGGCAGTCTACTACACCTTC. This sequence encodes CATSREGAVYYTF. Full variable domain (missing parts from reference TRBV15 and TRBJ1-2): DAMVIQNPRYQVTQFGKPVTLSCSQTLNHNVMYWYQQKSSQAPKLLFHYYDKDFNNEADTPDNFQSRRPNTSFCFLDIRSPGLGDTAMYLCATSREGAVYYTFGSGTRLTVV.

The table lists this clonotype with a few counts. The J gene is TRBJ1-1, the V gene TRBV19, with 7 bases identical to TRBD1. J gave up 0 bases and V 7 bases, and 5 bases lay outside the gene matches. CDR1 and CDR2 from the germline V gene are LNHDA and SQIVND (reference sequence). The CDR3 contains 14 residues. CDR3 amino acids: CASKQTGVNTEAFF. CDR3 DNA: TGTGCCAGTAAACAAACAGGGGTGAACACTGAAGCTTTCTTT.

The V call is TRBV7-3, the J call TRBJ1-3, with D unclear. The CDR3 spans 15 residues. The germline CDR1 and CDR2 sequences are SGHTA and FQGTGA. Trimming removed 0 bases from V and 2 bases from J, with 8 bases in between. CDR3: CASSLTSGAGNTIYF. CDR3 in DNA: TGTGCCAGCAGCTTAACGTCTGGAGCTGGAAACACCATATATTTT.

A note on this clonotype: This may stem from a read error, because a much larger clone lies one nucleotide away. CDR3 nucleotide sequence: TGTGCCAGCAGCCAAGAAGTAGGGCAAGAGACCCAGTGCTTC. Translating it yields CASSQEVGQETQCF. The chain links TRBV3-1 to TRBJ2-5; D is uncertain. Germline CDR1 reads LGHDT; CDR2 reads YNNKEL (reference sequence). The CDR3 spans 14 residues.

This clonotype showed up many times. The gene calls are TRBV11-2 and TRBJ1-6, with a tentative D call TRBD1 (6 bases). The V and J ends lost 6 bases and 0 bases respectively, with 12 bases between them. This CDR3 is 16 amino acids long. Germline V gene lookup returns CDR1 SGHAT and CDR2 FQNNGV. The CDR3 protein is CASRQTGSSYNSPLHF. In nucleotides, the CDR3 is TGTGCCAGCAGACAAACAGGGAGCTCCTATAATTCACCCCTCCACTTT.

This clonotype has ten or more counts. The chain carries TRBV2 and TRBJ1-5, with D perhaps matching TRBD1 (5 bases). CDR1 is SNHLY, CDR2 FYNNEI, per germline. CDR3 length equals 15 residues. Trimming pared 0 bases from V and 9 bases from J, leaving 15 bases between. DNA of the CDR3: TGTGCCAGCAGTGAAGCTCAGTGGGGACCTCGGCCCCAGCATTTT. Translation gives CASSEAQWGPRPQHF. The variable domain in full, completed from reference TRBV2 and TRBJ1-5, reads EPEVTQTPSHQVTQMGQEVILRCVPISNHLYFYWYRQILGQKVEFLVSFYNNEISEKSEIFDDQFSVERPDGSNFTLKIRSTKLEDSAMYFCASSEAQWGPRPQHFGDGTRLSIL.

This clonotype was detected ten times or more. The gene calls are TRBV11-2 and TRBJ2-5; 9 positions match TRBD1. Trimming removed 6 bases from V and 5 bases from J; junction bases left unmatched: 7. Germline values: CDR1 SGHAT, CDR2 FQNNGV. This CDR3 has 14 amino acids. The CDR3 bases are TGTGCCAGCAGGCCGGGACAGGGCCAGGAGACCCAGTACTTC. Translating gives CASRPGQGQETQYF.